The 28 T cell receptor beta chains below come from one sample, sequenced in a study of cytomegalovirus exposure and HLA in healthy donors. 13 Jbeta primers and 60 Vbeta primers were used for the PCR. Assay: immunoSEQ multiplex PCR; the TCRdb copy retains only in-frame clones and omits some. The sample includes 110,000 to 150,000 clones, roughly three quarters of them seen just once. Sequenced material: PBMCs. The source is a female donor in good health and CMV-seronegative.

The genes are TRBV6-1 and TRBJ2-7, with D tentatively TRBD2 (6 bases). Trimming stripped 6 bases from V and 0 bases from J, with 12 bases between. The CDR3 extends over 14 amino acids. Per germline, CDR1 MNHNS and CDR2 SASEGT. CDR3 protein: CASSMGDSSYEQYF. The CDR3 DNA follows: TGTGCCAGCAGCATGGGGGACTCCTCCTACGAGCAGTACTTC.

This clone appeared once. The chain recombines TRBV11-2 with TRBJ2-4, with D tentatively TRBD1 (6 bases). This CDR3 comprises 15 residues. The ends were cut back, 5 bases at V and 2 bases at J, with 13 bases in the middle. Germline lookup yields CDR1 SGHAT and CDR2 FQNNGV. The DNA for the CDR3 is TGTGCCAGCAGCCCTAGACAGGTCTCCAAAAACATTCAGTACTTC. Translated: CASSPRQVSKNIQYF.

V and J are TRBV5-1 and TRBJ2-5; D might be TRBD2 (5 bases). The CDR3 has 15 residues. V lost 2 bases and J 0 bases, leaving 11 bases between the germline ends. Germline V lookup: CDR1 SGHRS, CDR2 YFSETQ. The CDR3 protein is CASSLSRAYQETQYF. The CDR3 bases are TGCGCCAGCAGCTTATCGCGGGCGTACCAAGAGACCCAGTACTTC.

J is TRBJ2-1 and V is TRBV10-1; 7 bases are a match to TRBD2. The CDR3 is made up of 13 amino acids. Per germline, CDR1 WNHNN and CDR2 SYGVQD (reference sequence). The V segment lost 5 bases and the J segment 6 bases; nucleotides outside the gene matches: 4. CDR3 sequence (DNA): TGCGCCAGCAGTATTGGGACTACCAATGAGCAGTTCTTC. It translates to CASSIGTTNEQFF.

CDR3 coding DNA: TGCGCCAGCAGCTTGGCCCTTTTAACCGGCGAGCAGTACTTC. It encodes CASSLALLTGEQYF. The chain recombines TRBV5-1 with TRBJ2-7; no clear D gene. Trimming removed 0 bases at V and 6 bases at J, with 13 bases between. Germline V gives CDR1 SGHRS, CDR2 YFSETQ. This CDR3 region has 14 residues.

The chain couples TRBV27 to TRBJ2-7; 7 bases agree with TRBD2. The CDR3 sequence is 15 residues long. V lost 1 base and J lost 5; bases outside the gene matches: 8. Germline V gene data show CDR1 as MNHEY and CDR2 as SMNVEV (reference sequence). Here the CDR3 DNA reads TGTGCCAGCAGTTTATTGGGGAGGGAAGGGAACGAGCAGTACTTC. This translates into CASSLLGREGNEQYF.

The gene calls are TRBV11-1 and TRBJ1-2; a weak D match, TRBD1 (5 bases). CDR1 is SGHAT, CDR2 FQDESV, per germline (reference sequence). The V and J ends lost 0 bases and 14 bases respectively, with 16 bases between them. This CDR3 comprises 13 residues. DNA for the CDR3: TGTGCCAGCAGCTTAGCGCCAGGGCGCGTGAGAACCTTC. Translated, it gives CASSLAPGRVRTF.

The chain recombines TRBV27 with TRBJ2-5, with D unresolved. Germline CDR1 is MNHEY and CDR2 is SMNVEV (reference sequence). The CDR3 covers 13 residues. V lost 5 bases and J 0 bases, leaving 7 bases between the germline ends. The CDR3, as DNA: TGTGCCAGCAGTCCAAATTACCAAGAGACCCAGTACTTC. Protein: CASSPNYQETQYF.

The rearrangement uses TRBV27 and TRBJ1-2; D may be TRBD1 (5 bases). CDR1 is MNHEY and CDR2 is SMNVEV in the germline V gene (reference sequence). The CDR3 consists of 13 residues. V lost 5 bases to trimming and J lost 1 base, with 8 bases between them. The CDR3 reads CASSRQFNYGYTF. The CDR3 DNA is TGTGCCAGCAGTCGACAGTTTAACTATGGCTACACCTTC.

The genes are TRBV29-1 and TRBJ2-5; possibly TRBD1 for D (6 bases). CDR1 and CDR2 from the germline V gene are SQVTM and ANQGSEA. Trimming cost V 8 bases and J 2 bases, with 12 bases left between them. This CDR3 is 12 amino acids long. The CDR3 reads CSHGQKQETQYF. The CDR3 nucleotides read TGCAGCCACGGACAGAAACAAGAGACCCAGTACTTC.

In this sample, this clone turned up a few times. The chain employs TRBV4-2 and TRBJ1-1, with D maybe TRBD1 (5 bases). This CDR3 comprises 15 residues. Germline V gene sequence: CDR1 LGHNA, CDR2 YNFKEQ. V was shortened by 3 bases and J by 7 bases, with 18 bases between the two germline ends. The CDR3 sequence: CASSQEGGAGGEAFF. In DNA, the CDR3 is TGTGCCAGCAGCCAGGAGGGAGGGGCTGGGGGTGAAGCTTTCTTT.

The rearrangement links TRBV7-8 to TRBJ2-3; 10 bases align to TRBD2. Looked up from germline, CDR1 is SGHVS and CDR2 is FQNEAQ. Losses at the gene ends were 3 bases for V and 1 base for J; bases not matched to a gene: 4. The CDR3 sequence is 16 residues long. The CDR3: CASSFGLAARTDTQYF. CDR3 nucleotide sequence: TGTGCCAGCAGCTTCGGACTAGCGGCGCGCACAGATACGCAGTATTTT. Drawing the rest from reference TRBV7-8 and TRBJ2-3, the complete variable domain is GAGVSQSPRYKVAKRGQDVALRCDPISGHVSLFWYQQALGQGPEFLTYFQNEAQLDKSGLPSDRFFAERPEGSVSTLKIQRTQQEDSAVYLCASSFGLAARTDTQYFGPGTRLTVL.

This chain connects TRBV10-3 to TRBJ1-2, with 9 bases fitting TRBD1. CDR1 and CDR2 from the germline V gene are ENHRY and SYGVKD. After removal of 10 bases from V and 4 bases from J, the junction contained 19 bases not matched to a gene. The CDR3 length is 17 residues. CDR3 region: CATGDRARPRDSYGYTF. CDR3 sequence (DNA): TGTGCCACCGGGGACAGGGCCAGGCCTAGAGATAGCTATGGCTACACCTTC.

This chain's CDR3 is CASSPSGLTTYRGYTF. CDR3 DNA: TGTGCCAGCAGCCCTAGTGGGTTGACGACCTATAGGGGCTACACCTTC. This rearrangement joins TRBV11-2 to TRBJ1-2; D is ambiguous. Germline CDR1 is SGHAT and CDR2 is FQNNGV. The V end lost 5 bases, the J end lost 8 bases, and 24 bases lay between the germline ends. The CDR3 runs 16 residues.

This clone was seen only a few times. The chain couples TRBV27 to TRBJ1-1, with D perhaps matching TRBD1 (5 bases). This CDR3 has 14 residues. V was clipped by 5 bases and J by 2 bases, with 12 bases between them. Germline V gene data show CDR1 as MNHEY and CDR2 as SMNVEV (reference sequence). The chain's CDR3 is CASSNRQINTEAFF. DNA for the CDR3: TGTGCCAGCAGTAATCGACAGATCAACACTGAAGCTTTCTTT.

The J gene is TRBJ2-4, the V gene TRBV30; TRBD2 is a possible D gene (5 bases). The length of the CDR3 is 14 residues. Germline V CDR1 and CDR2: GTSNPN, SVGIG (reference sequence). Trimming removed 3 bases from V and 6 bases from J, with 15 bases in between. For the CDR3, the DNA is TGTGCCTGGAGCCCCCCTCGGGGAGTAAACATTCAGTACTTC. Its protein is CAWSPPRGVNIQYF.

The V call is TRBV5-4, the J call TRBJ2-2; 7 bases map to TRBD1. CDR1 and CDR2 (germline): SGHNT, YYREEE (reference sequence). The CDR3 spans 14 residues. V gave up 0 bases and J gave up 4 bases; unmatched junction bases: 0. The CDR3 DNA reads as TGTGCCAGCAGCTTGGGACAGGGCACCGGGGAGCTGTTTTTT. Its protein product is CASSLGQGTGELFF.

The chain combines TRBV6-1 with TRBJ2-1, with a tentative D call TRBD2 (5 bases). Trimming cost V 1 base and J 0 bases, with 28 bases left between them. There are 22 residues in the CDR3. CDR1 is MNHNS and CDR2 is SASEGT in the germline V gene. CDR3 DNA: TGTGCCAGCAGTGAAGTCGGGGATCGACCGAAAATGGTAAATACCTCCTACAATGAGCAGTTCTTC. Its translation: CASSEVGDRPKMVNTSYNEQFF.

The chain is built from TRBV7-6 and TRBJ1-1; D might be TRBD1 (5 bases). The CDR3 has 17 residues. The V and J ends lost 1 base and 2 bases respectively, with 17 bases between them. Germline V CDR1 and CDR2: SGHVS, FNYEAQ. The CDR3 sequence is CASSLVPAGTSNTEAFF. The CDR3 DNA is TGTGCCAGCAGCTTAGTACCGGCCGGGACTTCAAACACTGAAGCTTTCTTT.

The rearrangement joins TRBV2 to TRBJ2-1; unclear D gene. This CDR3 region has 12 residues. CDR1 and CDR2 from the germline V gene are SNHLY and FYNNEI. The ends were cut back, 6 bases at V and 7 bases at J, with 10 bases in the middle. The CDR3 region has the DNA TGTGCCAGCAGGGTGAGTTCTAATGAGCAGTTCTTC. It yields the protein CASRVSSNEQFF.

The V call is TRBV28, the J call TRBJ1-5; D not certain. V gave up 8 bases and J gave up 5 bases, with 16 bases separating them. The CDR3 spans 14 residues. Looked up from germline, CDR1 is MDHEN and CDR2 is SYDVKM. The CDR3 bases are TGTGCCAGCCGCTACCCGCAAGTAGATCAGCCCCAGCATTTT. It encodes CASRYPQVDQPQHF.

The sample holds one count of this clone. This rearrangement joins TRBV30 to TRBJ1-5; weak D call: TRBD1 (5 bases). This CDR3 spans 16 amino acids. V was pared by 2 bases and J by 3 bases, with 17 bases between. Germline CDR1 is GTSNPN and CDR2 is SVGIG (reference sequence). The CDR3 here is CAWSFSGRAYNQPQHF. As DNA, the CDR3 is TGTGCCTGGAGTTTTTCAGGCAGGGCCTACAATCAGCCCCAGCATTTT.

This clone was detected a few times. The chain links TRBV2 to TRBJ2-5; 8 bases are a match to TRBD2. CDR3 length: 13 amino acids. V lost 7 bases and J lost 5; bases outside the gene matches: 6. Germline V gene lookup returns CDR1 SNHLY and CDR2 FYNNEI. The CDR3 is CASNQAGVETQYF. In DNA form, the CDR3 reads TGTGCCAGCAACCAAGCGGGAGTCGAGACCCAGTACTTC. Variable domain in full (rest from reference TRBV2 and TRBJ2-5): EPEVTQTPSHQVTQMGQEVILRCVPISNHLYFYWYRQILGQKVEFLVSFYNNEISEKSEIFDDQFSVERPDGSNFTLKIRSTKLEDSAMYFCASNQAGVETQYFGPGTRLLVL.

The chain uses TRBV2 and TRBJ1-2; no definite D call. Germline assignment: CDR1 SNHLY and CDR2 FYNNEI. V was pared by 7 bases and J by 6 bases, with 9 bases between. This CDR3 has 11 amino acids. The CDR3 sequence: CASTPRDGYTF. Here the CDR3 DNA reads TGTGCCAGCACTCCCCGGGATGGCTACACCTTC.

The chain couples TRBV4-1 to TRBJ1-1, with 12 bases aligning to TRBD1. Trimming at V came to 7 bases and at J to 4 bases, leaving 4 bases not matched to a gene. CDR3 length: 14 amino acids. From germline, CDR1 is MGHRA and CDR2 YSYEKL. Here the CDR3 reads CASMEGQGATEAFF. The CDR3 DNA reads TGCGCCAGCATGGAGGGACAGGGGGCCACTGAAGCTTTCTTT.

The CDR3: CASSLGTSGEKFF. The CDR3 DNA follows: TGTGCCAGCAGCTTAGGAACTAGCGGGGAAAAGTTCTTC. This chain connects TRBV7-3 to TRBJ2-1, with 10 bases fitting TRBD2. V dropped 2 bases and J dropped 14; count of bases not matched to a gene: 6. In germline, CDR1 is SGHTA, CDR2 FQGTGA. The CDR3 extends over 13 amino acids.

The V gene is TRBV2, the J gene TRBJ1-2; D possibly corresponds to TRBD1 (5 bases). V shed 8 bases and J shed 4 bases, with 17 bases lying between them. The CDR3 runs to 14 residues. CDR1 is SNHLY, CDR2 FYNNEI, per germline. The CDR3 is CASSTGRGSYGYTF. As DNA, the CDR3 is TGTGCCAGCTCCACCGGAAGGGGAAGCTATGGCTACACCTTC.

The chain uses TRBV4-1 and TRBJ1-6; 7 positions match TRBD1. V lost 0 bases to trimming and J lost 7 bases; unmatched junction nucleotides: 0. The CDR3 is made up of 14 amino acids. Germline V gene data show CDR1 as MGHRA and CDR2 as YSYEKL. In nucleotides, the CDR3 is TGCGCCAGCAGCCAAGAGACAGGGAATTCACCCCTCCACTTT. This encodes CASSQETGNSPLHF.